A selection of T cell receptor beta chains follows, all from one sample in a study of identical twins. TCRdb reprocessed the 5' RACE reads with MiXCR, giving one entry per CDR3 protein. The table lists around 370,000 distinct CDR3 sequences, approximately 9.1% of them singletons. Sequencing input: naive T cells sorted from blood. The receptors come from a woman aged 50 to 65 in good health. CDR3s include the opening cysteine and the closing phenylalanine or tryptophan. Fields, in order: V gene, clone size, J gene, D gene, CDR3 protein, CDR3 DNA. The D gene is left open where the match is weak. Not all rows give a size; the values are once, few, many and, for expanded clones, a class.

TRBV12-3/TRBV12-4	many	TRBJ1-5	-	CASTSRGGGNQPQHF	TGTGCCAGCACCTCGAGGGGGGGCGGCAATCAGCCCCAGCATTTT
TRBV20-1	few	TRBJ2-7	-	CSATLLREQYF	TGCAGTGCTACCCTTTTGCGCGAGCAGTACTTC
TRBV6-5	few	TRBJ2-5	TRBD2	CASSYSKVAGARTQYF	TGTGCCAGCAGTTACTCGAAGGTAGCGGGGGCGCGGACCCAGTACTTC
TRBV6-1	-	TRBJ2-5	TRBD2	CASRGGREGETQYF	TGTGCCAGCCGGGGCGGGAGGGAAGGAGAGACCCAGTACTTC
TRBV10-3	-	TRBJ1-1	-	CAISELTEGGTEAFF	TGTGCCATCAGTGAATTGACAGAGGGTGGCACTGAAGCTTTCTTT
TRBV19	few	TRBJ1-5	TRBD1	CGSSGQEKLNQPQHF	TGTGGTAGCTCGGGACAGGAAAAACTGAATCAGCCCCAGCATTTT
TRBV20-1	-	TRBJ2-3	-	CSARQSATDTQYF	TGCAGTGCTAGACAATCTGCCACAGATACGCAGTATTTT
TRBV7-8	many	TRBJ2-2	-	CASSHQDSRNTGELFF	TGTGCCAGCAGCCACCAAGACAGTCGGAACACCGGGGAGCTGTTTTTT
TRBV9	few	TRBJ2-2	TRBD2	CASSVYRGGNTGELFF	TGTGCCAGCAGCGTATATCGGGGGGGGAACACCGGGGAGCTGTTTTTT
TRBV11-2	few	TRBJ1-3	TRBD1	CASSPTPGQGNTIYF	TGTGCCAGCAGCCCAACTCCGGGACAGGGAAACACCATATATTTT
TRBV6-2/TRBV6-3	many	TRBJ1-1	-	CASSRRVNTEAFF	TGTGCCAGCAGTCGCAGGGTTAACACTGAAGCTTTCTTT
TRBV29-1	-	TRBJ2-7	-	CSVEGGGEQYF	TGCAGCGTTGAAGGAGGGGGAGAGCAGTACTTC
TRBV10-3	-	TRBJ2-3	TRBD2	CAISESSLAGGMADTQYF	TGTGCCATCAGTGAGTCGTCACTAGCGGGAGGGATGGCAGATACGCAGTATTTT
TRBV14	many	TRBJ1-1	-	CASSQTLGWQPGNTEAFF	TGTGCCAGCAGCCAAACCTTGGGGTGGCAGCCAGGGAACACTGAAGCTTTCTTT
TRBV4-1	few	TRBJ1-1	-	CASSLLPGAEAFF	TGCGCCAGCAGTCTCCTCCCGGGGGCTGAAGCTTTCTTT
TRBV7-9	-	TRBJ2-5	-	CASSKGHLEGETQYF	TGTGCCAGCAGCAAGGGACACCTGGAGGGAGAGACCCAGTACTTC
TRBV5-1	-	TRBJ1-5	TRBD1	CASSLAGQGSNQPQHF	TGCGCCAGCAGCCTAGCAGGACAGGGTAGCAATCAGCCCCAGCATTTT
TRBV5-1	many	TRBJ2-5	-	CASSSPPSGRKETQYF	TGCGCCAGCAGCTCCCCTCCATCAGGGCGCAAAGAGACCCAGTACTTC
TRBV5-1	few	TRBJ2-7	-	CASSLDAASYEQYF	TGCGCCAGCAGCTTGGATGCAGCCTCCTACGAGCAGTACTTC
TRBV6-6	few	TRBJ2-7	TRBD2	CASSYLGGSIYEQYF	TGTGCCAGCAGTTACCTCGGCGGGAGTATATACGAGCAGTACTTC
TRBV7-9	-	TRBJ2-5	TRBD1	CASSPSTGGEETQYF	TGTGCCAGCAGCCCTTCGACAGGGGGTGAAGAGACCCAGTACTTC
TRBV6-5	few	TRBJ2-5	TRBD1	CASSPPGGRETQYF	TGTGCCAGCAGTCCACCAGGGGGCAGGGAGACCCAGTACTTC
TRBV20-1	few	TRBJ2-2	-	CSARNYREGGELFF	TGCAGTGCTAGGAACTACAGGGAGGGCGGGGAGCTGTTTTTT
TRBV20-1	-	TRBJ1-1	-	CSARPRGYTEAFF	TGCAGTGCTAGACCCCGTGGCTACACTGAAGCTTTCTTT
TRBV20-1	few	TRBJ2-1	TRBD2	CSAREGAGGADEQFF	TGCAGTGCTAGAGAGGGAGCGGGAGGGGCCGATGAGCAGTTCTTC
TRBV29-1	many	TRBJ1-2	-	CSVEVSGDYGYTF	TGCAGCGTTGAAGTCTCAGGGGATTATGGCTACACCTTC
TRBV3-1	many	TRBJ2-7	TRBD2	CASSQKLAGRVQYF	TGTGCCAGCAGCCAAAAACTAGCGGGAAGGGTGCAGTACTTC
TRBV9	-	TRBJ2-7	-	CASSTDPSGAASHEQYF	TGTGCCAGCAGCACCGACCCGAGTGGGGCTGCGAGTCACGAGCAGTACTTC
TRBV7-3	-	TRBJ1-1	-	CASSLTGGMGTEAFF	TGTGCCAGCAGCCTAACAGGAGGCATGGGCACTGAAGCTTTCTTT
TRBV29-1	many	TRBJ2-1	-	CSARPGPYEQFF	TGCAGCGCCCGCCCCGGGCCTTATGAGCAGTTCTTC